This T cell receptor beta chain appears in the sequencing data of a study of graft-versus-host responses after intestinal transplantation. Study-wide context: As for transplant type, recipients had multivisceral, liver-intestinal, or isolated intestinal grafts. Anti-thymocyte globulin induction preceded roughly 3 years of tacrolimus and steroid maintenance in all recipients.

Assay used: immunoSEQ multiplex PCR; TCRdb lists only in-frame clones, some missing. The sample includes about 97,000 clones, around nine tenths of them seen just once. This CDR3 has 15 amino acids. From germline, CDR1 is MNHEY and CDR2 SVGAGI. The sequences come from PBMCs, collected 450 to 480 days after intestinal transplant. The chain carries TRBV6-5 and TRBJ2-5, with TRBD1 identical over 8 bases. The tail of the sequence fits TRBJ2-7 better, so the J call may be wrong. The TCR originated in a human patient who received an intestinal transplant, so some T cells may come from the graft donor. Here the CDR3 reads CASSYHDRGTYEQYF. DNA for the CDR3: TGTGCCAGCAGTTACCACGACAGGGGCACCTACGAGCAGTACTTC.